Presented here are 21 T cell receptor beta chains from one specimen sequenced in a study of blood T cell repertoires in COVID-19. Only in-frame clones appear in the TCRdb table, and some are missing; sequencing was by immunoSEQ multiplex PCR. Of 250,000 or so clones detected, around 83% appear once; the ten largest clones hold approximately 3.5%. Material for sequencing was peripheral blood. The receptors derive from a woman aged 18-35 years with acute or convalescent COVID-19.

This clone occurred a few times. The genes are TRBV30 and TRBJ1-2, with D tentatively TRBD1 (6 bases). The ends were cut back, 3 bases at V and 7 bases at J, with 21 bases in the middle. The CDR3 contains 15 residues. CDR1 is GTSNPN and CDR2 is SVGIG in the germline V gene (reference sequence). The CDR3 loop reads CAWRNWQGHLSGYTF. The CDR3 bases are TGTGCCTGGAGGAACTGGCAGGGACACCTCTCTGGCTACACCTTC.

The chain combines TRBV6-2 or TRBV6-3 with TRBJ2-1; a possible D gene is TRBD2 (6 bases). Germline CDR1 and CDR2: MNHEY and SVGEGT. V was trimmed by 6 bases and J by 6 bases, leaving 21 bases between them. CDR3 length: 16 residues. DNA of the CDR3: TGTGCCAGCAGCTGGGGACTCCAACGCTGGGTCAATGAGCAGTTCTTC. Protein product: CASSWGLQRWVNEQFF.

The V and J genes are TRBV19 and TRBJ1-2; D remains unclear. V dropped 4 bases and J dropped 0 bases, with 18 bases sitting between them. Per germline, CDR1 LNHDA and CDR2 SQIVND (reference sequence). CDR3 length: 17 residues. The CDR3, as DNA: TGTGCCAGTAGTAGACGAGAAACAGTGTTAGCTAACTATGGCTACACCTTC. As protein: CASSRRETVLANYGYTF. Supplemented by reference TRBV19 and TRBJ1-2, the full variable domain reads DGGITQSPKYLFRKEGQNVTLSCEQNLNHDAMYWYRQDPGQGLRLIYYSQIVNDFQKGDIAEGYSVSREKKESFPLTVTSAQKNPTAFYLCASSRRETVLANYGYTFGSGTRLTVV.

CDR3: CASSLRQGATEAFF. The CDR3 bases are TGTGCCAGCAGCTTAAGGCAGGGGGCCACTGAAGCTTTCTTT. The chain combines TRBV5-4 with TRBJ1-1, with 8 nucleotides matching TRBD1. V lost 2 bases and J lost 4; bases outside the gene matches: 4. There are 14 residues in the CDR3. The germline V gene has CDR1 SGHNT and CDR2 YYREEE (reference sequence). The full variable domain, in which reference TRBV5-4 and TRBJ1-1 provide the parts outside the CDR3, is ETGVTQSPTHLIKTRGQQVTLRCSSQSGHNTVSWYQQALGQGPQFIFQYYREEENGRGNFPPRFSGLQFPNYSSELNVNALELDDSALYLCASSLRQGATEAFFGQGTRLTVV.

The chain has TRBV11-2 and TRBJ2-1, with 7 nucleotides matching TRBD2. V was pared by 4 bases and J by 5 bases, with 8 bases of the junction left unmatched. CDR3 length: 15 amino acids. Per germline, CDR1 SGHAT and CDR2 FQNNGV. DNA for the CDR3: TGTGCCAGCAGCTCCGCCGGGACTATGAACAATGAGCAGTTCTTC. It encodes CASSSAGTMNNEQFF.

The chain employs TRBV6-5 and TRBJ2-5; 7 nucleotides agree with TRBD1. The junction had 7 bases not matched to a gene; V was cut back by 4 bases and J by 5 bases. Germline CDR1 and CDR2: MNHEY and SVGAGI. This CDR3 contains 14 residues. The CDR3 DNA reads as TGTGCCAGCAGTTTCCAGGGGGAACGGGAGACCCAGTACTTC. Protein sequence: CASSFQGERETQYF.

The chain combines TRBV4-2 with TRBJ2-2, with 11 bases matching TRBD1. Per the germline V gene, CDR1 is LGHNA and CDR2 is YNFKEQ. The CDR3 loop spans 18 amino acids. V gave up 2 bases and J gave up 6 bases; unmatched junction bases: 11. CDR3 sequence reads: CASSQQMLDRGLPGELFF. DNA of the CDR3: TGTGCCAGCAGCCAACAAATGTTGGACAGGGGGCTTCCCGGGGAGCTGTTTTTT.

The chain joins TRBV7-6 to TRBJ2-7; TRBD2 agrees at 8 bases. Germline V gives CDR1 SGHVS, CDR2 FNYEAQ. This CDR3 contains 17 residues. Trimming cost V 1 base and J 2 bases; bases outside gene matches: 10. CDR3 sequence (DNA): TGTGCCAGCAGCTTAGGGAGCGGCGGGAGGCCAACCTACGAGCAGTACTTC. It encodes CASSLGSGGRPTYEQYF.

V is TRBV4-1 and J is TRBJ2-7, with 10 positions matching TRBD1. Germline V gene lookup returns CDR1 MGHRA and CDR2 YSYEKL. The trim removed 4 bases at V and 3 bases at J, leaving 3 bases unmatched. The CDR3 is 14 residues long. The CDR3 region has the DNA TGCGCCAGCAGCCCAGGGACAGGGGACTACGAGCAGTACTTC. Translated, it gives CASSPGTGDYEQYF.

The V gene is TRBV12-5, the J gene TRBJ2-3; D gene unclear. CDR1 LGHNT and CDR2 FRNRAP come from the germline V gene. This CDR3 region has 13 residues. The V and J ends lost 6 bases and 8 bases respectively, with 15 bases between them. The CDR3 DNA reads TGTGCTAGTGGGCCAATCCCCTCGGGTACGCAGTATTTT. Translated: CASGPIPSGTQYF.

This chain connects TRBV11-2 to TRBJ2-1; tentative D call: TRBD1 (6 bases). CDR3 length: 17 residues. Germline CDR1 reads SGHAT; CDR2 reads FQNNGV. Trimming took 4 bases from V and 12 from J, leaving 28 bases between them. DNA for the CDR3: TGTGCCAGCAGCTCAGGGGTCCCCCGGGACGCCCACAACTGGCAGTTCTTC. Translated, it gives CASSSGVPRDAHNWQFF.

This clone was detected once. The chain uses TRBV29-1 and TRBJ1-5; TRBD1 matches 8 bases. This CDR3 comprises 17 residues. Trimming cost V 5 bases and J 1 base; bases outside gene matches: 13. Germline CDR1 reads SQVTM; CDR2 reads ANQGSEA. CDR3 sequence (DNA): TGCAGCGTTCTGGACAGGGTCCTTGCCGGGAGCAATCAGCCCCAGCATTTT. Encoded protein: CSVLDRVLAGSNQPQHF.

The chain employs TRBV10-1 and TRBJ2-1; the match to TRBD2 covers 10 bases. This CDR3 is built from 13 residues. CDR1 and CDR2 from the germline V gene are WNHNN and SYGVQD (reference sequence). V was pared by 5 bases and J by 7 bases, with 2 bases of the junction left unmatched. CDR3 region: CASSRLAGNEQFF. The CDR3 nucleotides read TGCGCCAGCAGTAGACTAGCGGGTAATGAGCAGTTCTTC.

J is TRBJ2-5 and V is TRBV7-9; possible D gene TRBD2, 6 bases. CDR1 and CDR2 (germline): SEHNR, FQNEAQ (reference sequence). The CDR3 has 14 amino acids. Trimming removed 1 base from V and 5 bases from J, with 11 bases in between. The CDR3 protein is CASSLGGGQETQYF. The CDR3 DNA follows: TGTGCCAGCAGCTTAGGAGGAGGGCAGGAGACCCAGTACTTC.

The genes are TRBV30 and TRBJ1-2; 12 nucleotides match TRBD1. The CDR3 has 16 amino acids. Looked up from germline, CDR1 is GTSNPN and CDR2 is SVGIG (reference sequence). V shed 0 bases, J shed 4 bases, and the junction held 6 bases outside the gene matches. CDR3: CAWSVLGTGGGYGYTF. CDR3 coding DNA: TGTGCCTGGAGTGTACTCGGGACAGGGGGCGGCTATGGCTACACCTTC.

The V call is TRBV7-2, the J call TRBJ2-7; 8 nucleotides line up with TRBD2. Trimming removed 5 bases from V and 2 bases from J; junction bases left unmatched: 8. Germline V gene data show CDR1 as SGHTA and CDR2 as FQGNSA. This CDR3 spans 15 amino acids. CDR3 bases: TGTGCCAGCAGCCGGGGGGGAGGGGCTCCCTACGAGCAGTACTTC. This gives the protein CASSRGGGAPYEQYF.

The rearrangement links TRBV6-2 or TRBV6-3 to TRBJ1-2, with a tentative D call TRBD1 (6 bases). The ends were cut back, 5 bases at V and 4 bases at J, with 14 bases in the middle. Germline V gene lookup returns CDR1 MNHEY and CDR2 SVGEGT. The CDR3 is made up of 14 amino acids. CDR3: CASSLQGRGYGYTF. The DNA of the CDR3 is TGTGCCAGCAGTCTACAGGGAAGAGGCTATGGCTACACCTTC.

V usage is TRBV6-5 and J usage is TRBJ2-3, with 8 positions matching TRBD2. This CDR3 has 16 amino acids. The V and J ends lost 0 bases and 8 bases, in that order; junction bases with no gene match: 10. CDR1 is MNHEY, CDR2 SVGAGI, per germline. The CDR3 DNA reads TGTGCCAGCAGTTACTCGATATCGGGAGGGCCTTTTACGCAGTATTTT. It translates to CASSYSISGGPFTQYF.

Notes on this clone: The same CDR3 is also encoded by other DNA sequences in this sample. This chain joins TRBV7-9 and TRBJ2-1, with TRBD2 as a possible D gene (5 bases). Germline V gene data show CDR1 as SEHNR and CDR2 as FQNEAQ (reference sequence). V lost 4 bases to trimming and J lost 3 bases, with 10 bases between them. The CDR3 length is 14 residues. CDR3 loop: CASSSITSYNEQFF. The CDR3 DNA reads TGTGCCAGCAGCTCAATTACTAGCTACAATGAGCAGTTCTTC. Drawing the rest from reference TRBV7-9 and TRBJ2-1, the complete variable domain is DTGVSQNPRHKITKRGQNVTFRCDPISEHNRLYWYRQTLGQGPEFLTYFQNEAQLEKSRLLSDRFSAERPKGSFSTLEIQRTEQGDSAMYLCASSSITSYNEQFFGPGTRLTVL.

The chain carries TRBV30 and TRBJ1-1; D possibly corresponds to TRBD1 (5 bases). Per the germline V gene, CDR1 is GTSNPN and CDR2 is SVGIG (reference sequence). The CDR3 covers 12 residues. The V end was cut by 2 bases, the J end by 8 bases, with 12 bases between. The CDR3 region is CAWSTRGTEAFF. DNA for the CDR3: TGTGCCTGGAGTACTCGCGGGACGGAAGCTTTCTTT.

The gene calls are TRBV5-1 and TRBJ2-7, with TRBD2 identical over 13 bases. Per the germline V gene, CDR1 is SGHRS and CDR2 is YFSETQ. The V and J ends lost 0 bases and 6 bases, in that order; junction bases with no gene match: 3. The CDR3 is made up of 15 amino acids. CDR3 sequence (DNA): TGCGCCAGCAGCTTGGGGACTAGCGGGAGCTCCGAGCAGTACTTC. It encodes CASSLGTSGSSEQYF.